The following is a T cell receptor beta chain sequence with its context. Antigen specificity is unknown. These data originate in a study of shared clonotypes between healthy human individuals. Study-level results: Specimens sampled were limited to blood, with tissue repertoires likely differing.

Participating donors were healthy, HIV-negative adults free of recent acute infections or vaccinations. Using immunoSEQ multiplex PCR, the repertoire was profiled, and TCRdb retains in-frame clones only, with some absent. The data contain roughly 1.4 million clones, about 98.5% of them singletons. Germline V gene sequence: CDR1 SEHNR, CDR2 FQNEAQ (reference sequence). The CDR3 is 15 residues long. Trimming pared 2 bases from V and 2 bases from J, leaving 11 bases between. Source material: naive CD4+ T cells sorted from blood. Subset: CD45RA+ positively selected. The source is a man aged 30 to 45 in good health. This chain connects TRBV7-9 to TRBJ2-3; tentative D call: TRBD2 (6 bases). The CDR3 nucleotides read TGTGCCAGCAGCTTATTGGTAGCGGTCACAGATACGCAGTATTTT. The encoded protein is CASSLLVAVTDTQYF.